This TCR beta chain was profiled in a study of Graves' ophthalmopathy and Graves' hyperthyroidism (dated by TCRdb to the late 2010s). At the level of the whole study: Peripheral blood was collected before any treatment was given, at the time of initial diagnosis. The study used TCR beta repertoire signatures to distinguish Graves' ophthalmopathy from Graves' hyperthyroidism and to predict progression to ophthalmopathy. In total, 135 blood samples were TCR-sequenced: 40 to 45 ophthalmopathy, 80 or so hyperthyroidism and about 17 hyperthyroidism-to-ophthalmopathy patients. Following sample collection, hyperthyroidism patients were given methimazole at a starting dose of 30 mg daily, and ophthalmopathy patients were given high-dose intravenous methylprednisolone. To explore V-J signatures distinguishing ophthalmopathy from hyperthyroidism, a discovery set of about a hundred patients (fewer than 45 ophthalmopathy, 57 stable hyperthyroidism) was enrolled. The independent validation cohort included some 19 hyperthyroidism patients plus 17 patients who later progressed from hyperthyroidism to ophthalmopathy. T-cell repertoires of thyroid tissue and blood were compared in over 5 hyperthyroidism patients.

As concerns this clonotype: It lacks a known antigen. One base away there is no much larger clone; base qualities are not given.

TCR beta CDR3 regions were amplified from RNA transcripts for repertoire sequencing. A first-round RT-PCR used HTBI primers with the Qiagen OneStep RT-PCR kit, followed by a second-round multiplex PCR, size selection and purification. The libraries underwent paired-end sequencing with 100 bp reads on an Illumina HiSeq2000. In the paper's pipeline: SOAPnuke was used for read processing, and reads with adapters, uncalled bases, a mean Phred below 15, or no exact constant-primer or identifier match were discarded. High-quality paired reads were merged with COPE v1.2.5. Clonotypes were defined as unique nucleotide sequences and were aligned to IMGT TRB V, D and J references using MiTCR v1.1. The analysis was limited to V-J combinations with a frequency above 0.0001, which together covered around 99% of the repertoires. For each V-J combination, a TCR clonal expansion and chaos score was defined as the ratio of F50 clonal expansion to chaos observed in the TCRdist matrix. Welch's t-statistics and random forest were used to reduce the features to some 13 V-J combinations, which were then used as input to a naive Bayes classifier. The Morisita-Horn index was used to measure how similar the thyroid and blood repertoires were. In TCRdb, the public reads were trimmed at Q25 with fastp and aligned with MiXCR, with productive beta chains retained. Rows are unified per CDR3 protein, each entry keeping the most common DNA and genes. The V and J calls were not made by the authors but by TCRdb's processing. The sample profile shows about 660,000 distinct CDR3 sequences; 35% to 45% of them were found once. Roughly 3% of the sample is held by the ten biggest clonotypes.

The ophthalmopathy patients had moderately to severely active disease, with a Clinical Activity Score of 3 or higher, a NOSPECS grade of 4 or higher, and a disease duration of less than 3 months. Patients with other autoimmune diseases, uncontrolled infections, pregnancy or lactation were excluded. Clinical symptoms, serum thyroxine, TRAb, thyroid ultrasound and orbital computed tomography were used for diagnosis. Ficoll-Paque density gradient centrifugation was used to isolate PBMCs from about 9 ml of fresh peripheral blood. Total RNA was extracted using Trizol reagent, and RNA quality was checked on an Agilent 2100 Bioanalyzer. Findings and caveats that apply to the study as a whole: Most of the expanded thyroid clonotypes with a frequency above 0.001 were also detected in blood, and it was suggested that the thyroid immune response may be reflected by blood repertoires. In validation, the model predicted ophthalmopathy progression with about 71% sensitivity and 72.22% specificity; 12 predicted patients were CT-confirmed with GO in a median of around 6 months. Sample size was not predetermined statistically, and investigators were not blinded to group allocation. In cross-validation, the 13-signature model distinguished ophthalmopathy from stable hyperthyroidism with approximately 90% sensitivity and approximately 81% specificity, while in the test set the corresponding values were around 79% and 71%.

V was cut back by 6 bases and J by 4 bases, leaving a gap of 15 bases between them. Reading from cysteine to phenylalanine, the CDR3 counts 14 amino acids. Only the CDR3 part of the read is kept: 42 bases, read in frame from the first base. CDR1 SGHTA and CDR2 FQGNSA were looked up in the germline V gene. The V gene is TRBV7-2 and the J gene is TRBJ1-2, and TRBD1 may be the D gene, going by 5 matching bases. Sequencing was carried out using peripheral blood. The sequence derives from an adult man with Graves' ophthalmopathy. The CDR3 region reads CASSREAGTYGYTF. The sequence in DNA is TGTGCCAGCAGTCGGGAGGCCGGGACCTATGGCTACACCTTC.